Given below is one T cell receptor (beta chain) in context. Its specificity is not known. Some clones are missing from TCRdb's copy, which holds only in-frame ones; the method was immunoSEQ multiplex PCR. The table shows roughly 110,000 clones, with about nine tenths occurring only once. Germline CDR1 is SNHLY and CDR2 is FYNNEI. V was clipped by 6 bases and J by 5 bases; unmatched bases: 9. CDR3 size: 15 residues. The record originates from a study of T cell responses to AZD1222 COVID-19 vaccine. Study results and limitations: Without day 14 samples, only post-peak T cell repertoires were studied.

V gene TRBV2 combines with J gene TRBJ1-5; 8 bases agree with TRBD1. Sample: peripheral blood, taken 28 days after the second AZD1222 dose. The receptor's source is an adult who received the AZD1222 COVID-19 vaccine. The CDR3 region is CASRRTGIFDQPQHF. CDR3 DNA sequence: TGTGCCAGCAGGCGGACAGGGATATTTGATCAGCCCCAGCATTTT.